A single sample is the source of the 23 T cell receptor beta chains below, sequenced in a study of T cell repertoires in cytomegalovirus infection. One entry per CDR3 protein results from TCRdb running MiXCR on the reads. The repertoire holds hundreds of thousands of distinct CDR3 sequences, with around 24% as singletons. Sequencing input: CD8+ T cells from PBMCs. These receptors were obtained from a human donor in good health (CMV status not recorded). Some clones in this sample may be carry-over from other donors' samples.

This clonotype was seen a handful of times. The rearrangement uses TRBV14 and TRBJ1-2; D gene unclear. From germline, CDR1 is SGHDN and CDR2 FVKESK. Trimming left V 2 bases short and J 6 bases short, with 16 bases between. The CDR3 length is 15 residues. CDR3 residues: CASSQTADPGHGYTF. The CDR3 DNA reads TGTGCCAGCAGCCAAACCGCGGACCCAGGTCATGGCTACACCTTC.

This clonotype has a count of ten or more. The V and J genes are TRBV5-1 and TRBJ1-1; D call uncertain. The germline V and J ends were trimmed by 1 base and 1 base, with 11 bases remaining between them. From germline, CDR1 is SGHRS and CDR2 YFSETQ. This CDR3 is 15 amino acids long. Here the CDR3 DNA reads TGCGCCAGCAGCTTGTGGGAGGGAGGGAACACTGAAGCTTTCTTT. As protein: CASSLWEGGNTEAFF.

The rearrangement uses TRBV20-1 and TRBJ2-1; 8 positions agree with TRBD2. V gave up 6 bases and J gave up 0 bases; unmatched junction bases: 19. The length of the CDR3 is 19 residues. Looked up from germline, CDR1 is DFQATT and CDR2 is SNEGSKA (reference sequence). The CDR3 is CSASPRSGGILSSYNEQFF. The CDR3 region has the DNA TGCAGTGCAAGTCCTCGGAGCGGGGGCATATTAAGCTCCTACAATGAGCAGTTCTTC.

Only a few counts were recorded for this clonotype. The V call is TRBV28, the J call TRBJ2-7, with TRBD2 matching over 7 bases. Losses at the gene ends were 2 bases for V and 3 bases for J; bases not matched to a gene: 4. Germline CDR1 reads MDHEN; CDR2 reads SYDVKM. The CDR3 has 14 residues. In DNA form, the CDR3 reads TGTGCCAGCAGTTTAAGGGGACTATTCTACGAGCAGTACTTC. Its translation is CASSLRGLFYEQYF.

V and J are TRBV13 and TRBJ2-7; D gene uncertain. CDR3 length: 14 amino acids. The germline V gene has CDR1 PRHDT and CDR2 FYEKMQ (reference sequence). Trimming removed 3 bases from V and 2 bases from J, with 11 bases in between. CDR3 bases: TGTGCCAGCAGCTTCCAGCCGAAAACCTACGAGCAGTACTTC. Amino acids: CASSFQPKTYEQYF.

The gene calls are TRBV13 and TRBJ2-7; D unresolved. The germline V gene encodes CDR1 PRHDT and CDR2 FYEKMQ (reference sequence). Trimming cost V 2 bases and J 4 bases, with 12 bases left between them. This CDR3 is 14 amino acids long. This CDR3 is CASSLLLRQYEQYF. The CDR3 nucleotides are TGTGCCAGCAGCTTACTACTACGGCAATACGAGCAGTACTTC.

There are a few counts of this clonotype. The chain links TRBV5-6 to TRBJ2-7; TRBD1 aligns across 9 bases. The germline V gene has CDR1 SGHDT and CDR2 YYEEEE. This CDR3 comprises 16 residues. With V trimmed by 3 bases and J by 1 base, 8 bases remained unmatched. This CDR3 reads CASSWGGGTGSYEQYF. For the CDR3, the DNA is TGTGCCAGCAGCTGGGGTGGAGGGACAGGGTCCTACGAGCAGTACTTC.

The J gene is TRBJ2-1, the V gene TRBV9; D is perhaps TRBD2 (5 bases). V was cut by 3 bases and J by 0 bases, with 10 bases left in between. Germline CDR1 and CDR2: SGDLS and YYNGEE. The CDR3 has 15 amino acids. The chain's CDR3 is CASSGSGASYNEQFF. Here the CDR3 DNA reads TGTGCCAGCAGCGGGAGCGGCGCCTCCTACAATGAGCAGTTCTTC.

The chain carries TRBV14 and TRBJ1-2; D not certain. Germline loops: CDR1 SGHDN, CDR2 FVKESK. V lost 0 bases, J lost 10 bases, and 12 bases lay in between. The CDR3 is 13 residues long. The CDR3 nucleotides read TGTGCCAGCAGCCAAGAAGTGGATGGAGCCTACACCTTC. Translation gives CASSQEVDGAYTF.

This clonotype has ten or more counts. The gene calls are TRBV7-6 and TRBJ1-1; no firm D call. Germline CDR1 SGHVS, CDR2 FNYEAQ. Deletions cut 5 bases from V and 6 bases from J, with 19 bases between. The CDR3 is 15 residues long. In DNA form, the CDR3 reads TGTGCCAGCAGCCCACGCCCGTACATCCGCGCTGAAGCTTTCTTT. This encodes CASSPRPYIRAEAFF.

This sequence joins TRBV27 and TRBJ2-2; D uncertain. V was pared by 2 bases and J by 0 bases, with 10 bases between. The CDR3 spans 16 residues. Germline CDR1 MNHEY, CDR2 SMNVEV (reference sequence). The CDR3 coding sequence is TGTGCCAGCAGTTTAGCGTGGAACGCGAACACCGGGGAGCTGTTTTTT. It encodes CASSLAWNANTGELFF.

The J gene is TRBJ2-3, the V gene TRBV2; D perhaps matches TRBD2 (6 bases). CDR3 length: 10 amino acids. The V gene lost 10 bases and the J gene lost 11 bases, with 13 bases spanning the gap. The germline CDR1 and CDR2 sequences are SNHLY and FYNNEI. CDR3 DNA: TGTGCCACGATTGGGCGGGGGCAGTATTTT. As protein: CATIGRGQYF.

This clonotype was seen at least ten times. The rearrangement uses TRBV12-3 or TRBV12-4 and TRBJ2-1; no reliable D call. CDR3 length equals 11 residues. Trimming shortened V by 3 bases and J by 9 bases, and 6 bases separated the two germline ends. The CDR3 DNA follows: TGTGCCAGCAGTTTCCCCAGTGAGCAGTTCTTC. Translated, it gives CASSFPSEQFF.

This clonotype was recorded at least ten times. This chain connects TRBV14 to TRBJ2-7; D unclear. The CDR3 runs to 13 residues. In germline, CDR1 is SGHDN, CDR2 FVKESK. Trimming took off 4 bases at V and 1 base at J, with 8 bases between the two ends. CDR3 in DNA: TGTGCCAGCAGCCCGACGTCTTCCTACGAGCAGTACGTC. Translated, it gives CASSPTSSYEQYV.

This clonotype has more than one count but fewer than ten. The chain carries TRBV4-1 and TRBJ2-7; no reliable D call. Germline V CDR1 and CDR2: MGHRA, YSYEKL. This CDR3 contains 17 residues. V gave up 0 bases and J gave up 3 bases, with 18 bases separating them. CDR3 sequence reads: CASSQEDGAGTSYEQYV. The CDR3 region has the DNA TGCGCCAGCAGCCAAGAAGATGGTGCAGGAACAAGCTACGAGCAGTACGTC.

This clonotype showed up just a few times. This chain connects TRBV28 to TRBJ1-2, with TRBD1 matching 7 bases. Germline lookup yields CDR1 MDHEN and CDR2 SYDVKM. V trimming: 8 bases; J trimming: 2 bases; junction bases outside the gene matches: 11. This CDR3 comprises 15 residues. CDR3 bases: TGTGCCAGCTCACAGGGGCCCTCGATAAACTATGGCTACACCTTC. This translates into CASSQGPSINYGYTF.

This clonotype is a singleton in its sample. This rearrangement joins TRBV29-1 to TRBJ1-1, with TRBD1 as a possible D gene (6 bases). Germline V lookup: CDR1 SQVTM, CDR2 ANQGSEA. This CDR3 region has 12 residues. V lost 6 bases, J lost 6 bases, and 14 bases lay in between. This chain's CDR3 is CSVKGGAPEAFF. Here the CDR3 DNA reads TGCAGCGTCAAAGGGGGGGCCCCTGAAGCTTTCTTT.

This clonotype was found many times. The V call is TRBV7-6, the J call TRBJ2-1; possible D gene TRBD1, 7 bases. The V end was cut by 6 bases, the J end by 6 bases, with 21 bases between. Germline CDR1 SGHVS, CDR2 FNYEAQ. The CDR3 totals 16 residues. The CDR3 loop is CASRGGGDSYSNEQFF. As DNA, the CDR3 is TGTGCCAGCAGGGGTGGAGGGGACAGCTATTCCAATGAGCAGTTCTTC.

This CDR3 is CASSPRDGIYLAETQYF. The CDR3 nucleotides are TGTGCCAGCAGCCCTAGGGACGGCATCTACCTAGCAGAGACCCAGTACTTC. This chain uses TRBV5-6 with TRBJ2-5; TRBD1 or TRBD2 may be the D gene (5 bases each). CDR1 is SGHDT, CDR2 YYEEEE, per germline. The CDR3 loop spans 17 amino acids. V gave up 4 bases and J gave up 4 bases, with 23 bases separating them.

The chain couples TRBV7-9 to TRBJ1-6, with D tentatively TRBD1 (6 bases). V lost 6 bases, J lost 7 bases, and 7 bases lay in between. Germline V lookup: CDR1 SEHNR, CDR2 FQNEAQ (reference sequence). This CDR3 has 12 amino acids. The CDR3 here is CASRTGNSPLHF. CDR3 nucleotides: TGTGCCAGCAGAACAGGGAATTCACCCCTCCACTTT.

This chain uses TRBV6-5 with TRBJ1-2, with 8 bases lining up with TRBD1. This CDR3 is built from 15 residues. V shed 1 base, J shed 8 bases, and the junction held 9 bases outside the gene matches. In germline, CDR1 is MNHEY, CDR2 SVGAGI. CDR3 loop: CASSYYQGAPGGYTF. The CDR3, as DNA: TGTGCCAGCAGTTACTATCAGGGGGCGCCGGGAGGCTACACCTTC.

This clonotype was counted only a few times. V usage is TRBV6-2 or TRBV6-3 and J usage is TRBJ1-2; the D gene is possibly TRBD1 (6 bases). The CDR3 runs to 13 residues. Trimming stripped 5 bases from V and 6 bases from J, with 13 bases between. Germline V gene lookup returns CDR1 MNHEY and CDR2 SVGEGT. The CDR3 region is CASSQTGADGYTF. CDR3 nucleotides: TGTGCCAGCAGTCAGACAGGCGCGGATGGCTACACCTTC.

Ten or more counts support this clonotype. The chain recombines TRBV7-2 with TRBJ2-1; 10 bases are shared with TRBD2. Trimming at V came to 1 base and at J to 0 bases, leaving 6 bases not matched to a gene. The CDR3 has 18 residues. Germline loops: CDR1 SGHTA, CDR2 FQGNSA. Here the CDR3 DNA reads TGTGCCAGCAGCTTAGGGCAGGGACTAGCGTTCTCCTACAATGAGCAGTTCTTC. Translation gives CASSLGQGLAFSYNEQFF. The entire variable domain, with the rest obtained from reference TRBV7-2 and TRBJ2-1, is as follows: GAGVSQSPSNKVTEKGKDVELRCDPISGHTALYWYRQSLGQGLEFLIYFQGNSAPDKSGLPSDRFSAERTGGSVSTLTIQRTQQEDSAVYLCASSLGQGLAFSYNEQFFGPGTRLTVL.